One and the same sample provided the 10 T cell receptor beta chains below, sequenced in a study of identical twins listed by TCRdb under 2016. The method behind the library was 5' RACE. The sequencing machine was an Illumina HiSeq 2000. TCRdb itself trimmed the public reads at Q25 with fastp, ran MiXCR and retained productive beta chains. Entries are consolidated by CDR3 protein sequence, retaining the most common genes and DNA. In all, the sample holds roughly 480,000 distinct CDR3 sequences, and roughly 24% of those were seen once. The ten largest clones represent about 2.7% of the sample. These data were likewise used in another study, on T cells expressing NK-cell markers.

The specimen sequenced was CD4+ T cells sorted from blood. Source of these receptors: a woman in her late teens or twenties in good health.

The chain couples TRBV10-2 to TRBJ2-5, with 8 bases matching TRBD2. V gave up 5 bases and J gave up 2 bases; unmatched junction bases: 10. The CDR3 covers 16 residues. Germline CDR1 reads WSHSY; CDR2 reads SAAADI. This CDR3 reads CASSRVLIAGQETQYF. CDR3 coding DNA: TGCGCCAGCAGTAGAGTCTTGATAGCGGGGCAAGAGACCCAGTACTTC.

This clonotype has more than one count but fewer than ten. The chain carries TRBV20-1 and TRBJ2-7, with 7 bases identical to TRBD1. J was trimmed by 6 bases and V by 4 bases; bases with no gene match: 18. Germline V gives CDR1 DFQATT, CDR2 SNEGSKA (reference sequence). This CDR3 has 16 amino acids. The CDR3, as DNA: TGCAGTGCTATCGGGACGGGGACAGCGACCCTAGGCGAGCAGTACTTC. This sequence encodes CSAIGTGTATLGEQYF.

In this sample, this clonotype turned up a few times. J is TRBJ1-1 and V is TRBV2; tentative D call: TRBD1 (5 bases). V was trimmed by 3 bases and J by 1 base, leaving 12 bases between them. The germline gives CDR1 SNHLY, CDR2 FYNNEI. The CDR3 spans 15 residues. The CDR3 DNA sequence: TGTGCCAGCAGTGAGGAATTACAGGAGAACACTGAAGCTTTCTTT. It encodes CASSEELQENTEAFF.

The chain has TRBV2 and TRBJ2-1; D uncertain. The ends were cut back, 6 bases at V and 2 bases at J, with 11 bases in the middle. The CDR3 loop spans 14 amino acids. Germline loops: CDR1 SNHLY, CDR2 FYNNEI. CDR3 protein: CASSVDLTYNEQFF. CDR3 bases: TGTGCCAGCAGCGTCGACCTAACCTACAATGAGCAGTTCTTC.

This clonotype was detected a few times. The chain uses TRBV12-3 or TRBV12-4 and TRBJ2-2, with D uncertain. V was clipped by 4 bases and J by 8 bases, with 8 bases between them. This CDR3 is built from 12 residues. The CDR3 here is CASSSQTGELFF. The CDR3 coding sequence is TGTGCCAGCAGTTCTCAAACTGGGGAGCTGTTTTTT.

V and J are TRBV2 and TRBJ2-7, with 9 nucleotides matching TRBD2. Germline trimming cut 7 bases from V and 9 bases from J; bases unmatched to any gene: 16. The CDR3 extends over 15 amino acids. Per the germline V gene, CDR1 is SNHLY and CDR2 is FYNNEI. In DNA form, the CDR3 reads TGTGCCAGCATCATGGGCGGGGGGGCCCTCCTGGGGCAGTACTTC. This translates into CASIMGGGALLGQYF.

On this clonotype: One end of the junction varies from germline; a read error may be responsible. The chain is built from TRBV2 and TRBJ2-3, with TRBD2 matching 10 bases. This CDR3 contains 18 residues. Germline lookup yields CDR1 SNHLY and CDR2 FYNNEI. The DNA for the CDR3 is TGTGCCTGCAGCGGAGAAATAGCGGGGGGAGGTTTAACAGATACGCAGTATTTT. The encoded protein is CACSGEIAGGGLTDTQYF.

This clonotype was seen at least ten times. The chain recombines TRBV4-2 with TRBJ2-1; the match to TRBD2 covers 9 bases. Germline values: CDR1 LGHNA, CDR2 YNFKEQ. V was pared by 1 base and J by 4 bases, with 5 bases of the junction left unmatched. The CDR3 is 16 residues long. The CDR3 here is CASSQVASGGYNEQFF. DNA for the CDR3: TGTGCCAGCAGCCAAGTTGCCAGCGGGGGGTACAATGAGCAGTTCTTC.

The J gene is TRBJ2-7, the V gene TRBV6-1; D may be TRBD2 (5 bases). Germline V gives CDR1 MNHNS, CDR2 SASEGT. V was trimmed by 7 bases and J by 5 bases, leaving 18 bases between them. This CDR3 contains 14 residues. CDR3 region: CASTPGRATNEQYF. Written as DNA, the CDR3 is TGTGCCAGCACCCCTGGGCGGGCAACGAACGAGCAGTACTTC.

The rearrangement links TRBV21-1 to TRBJ2-7; the tabulated D call, TRBD1, remains unverified against the DNA. TRBV21-1 is tagged as a pseudogene. The CDR3 extends over 14 amino acids. Here the CDR3 reads CASSGRDRWDEQYF. The CDR3 nucleotides are TGTGCCAGCAGCGGTCGGGACAGGTGGGACGAGCAGTACTTC.